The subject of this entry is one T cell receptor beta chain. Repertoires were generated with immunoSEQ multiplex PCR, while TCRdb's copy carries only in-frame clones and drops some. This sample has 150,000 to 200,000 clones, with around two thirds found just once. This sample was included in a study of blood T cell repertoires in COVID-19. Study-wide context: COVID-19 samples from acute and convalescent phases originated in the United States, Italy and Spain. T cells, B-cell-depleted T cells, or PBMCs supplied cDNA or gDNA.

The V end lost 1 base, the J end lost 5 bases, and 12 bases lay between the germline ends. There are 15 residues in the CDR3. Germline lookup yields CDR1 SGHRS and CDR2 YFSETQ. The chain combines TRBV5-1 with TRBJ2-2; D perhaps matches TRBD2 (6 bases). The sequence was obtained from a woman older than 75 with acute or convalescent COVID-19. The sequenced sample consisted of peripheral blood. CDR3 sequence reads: CASSLTGDLTGELFF. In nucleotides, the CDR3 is TGCGCCAGCAGCTTGACGGGAGATTTGACCGGGGAGCTGTTTTTT.